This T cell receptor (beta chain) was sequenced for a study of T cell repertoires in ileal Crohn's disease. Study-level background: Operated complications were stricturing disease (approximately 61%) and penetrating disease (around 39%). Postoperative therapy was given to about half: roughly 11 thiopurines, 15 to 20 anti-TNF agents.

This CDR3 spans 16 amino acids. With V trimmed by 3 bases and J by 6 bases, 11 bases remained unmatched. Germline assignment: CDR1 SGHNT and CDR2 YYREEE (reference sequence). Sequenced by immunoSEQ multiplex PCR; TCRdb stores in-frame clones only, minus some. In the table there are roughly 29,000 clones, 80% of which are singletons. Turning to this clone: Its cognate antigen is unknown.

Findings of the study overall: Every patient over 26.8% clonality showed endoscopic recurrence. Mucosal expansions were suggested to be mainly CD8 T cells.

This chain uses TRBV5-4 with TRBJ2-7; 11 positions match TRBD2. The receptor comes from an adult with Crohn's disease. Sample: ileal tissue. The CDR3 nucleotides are TGTGCCAGCAGCTCCGGGACTAGCGGTTCTTCGGGCGAGCAGTACTTC. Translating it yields CASSSGTSGSSGEQYF.